This T cell receptor beta chain came from a study of memory CD4+ T cells and cytomegalovirus serostatus. Looking at the study overall: Of the healthy Belgian adults, several were CMV seropositive and 24 seronegative.

The germline CDR1 and CDR2 sequences are MNHNS and SASEGT. Trimming cost V 4 bases and J 8 bases, with 12 bases left between them. The CDR3 loop spans 14 amino acids. Note on this clone: The antigen is unknown.

Study-level results: The CMV-associated TCR signature appears largely within the CD4+ memory repertoire. CD4+ memory repertoires contained 67 of 164 reported CMV TCRbeta sequences.

Single viable CD3+CD4+CD8-CD45RO+ cells were sorted as the memory CD4+ T cells. Sequencing was performed with immunoSEQ multiplex PCR; in TCRdb, only in-frame clones are kept and a portion is missing. In the table there are roughly 53,000 clones, around 80% of which are singletons. The TCR was taken from an adult in good health and CMV-seronegative. Sequencing was performed on memory CD4+ T cells from blood. The chain links TRBV6-1 to TRBJ1-6; D perhaps matches TRBD1 (5 bases). For the CDR3, the DNA is TGTGCCAGCAGTGGCCCGGACATTCATTCACCCCTCCACTTT. Its protein product is CASSGPDIHSPLHF.